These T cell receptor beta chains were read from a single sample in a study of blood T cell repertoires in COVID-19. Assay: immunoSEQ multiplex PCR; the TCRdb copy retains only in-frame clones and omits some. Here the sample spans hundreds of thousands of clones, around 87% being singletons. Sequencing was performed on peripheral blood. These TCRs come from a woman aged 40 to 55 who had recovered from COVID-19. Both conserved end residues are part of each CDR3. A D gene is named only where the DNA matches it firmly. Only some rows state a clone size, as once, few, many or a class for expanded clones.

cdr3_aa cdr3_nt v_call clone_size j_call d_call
CATSRARKNGYTF TGTGCCACCAGCAGAGCCAGAAAAAATGGCTACACCTTC TRBV15 once TRBJ1-2 NA
CSVVGSYYGYTF TGCAGCGTTGTTGGCAGTTACTATGGCTACACCTTC TRBV29-1 NA TRBJ1-2 NA
CASRRLDRASYEQYF TGCGCCAGCAGGCGCCTTGACAGGGCTTCCTACGAGCAGTACTTC TRBV4-1 NA TRBJ2-7 TRBD1
CASSVGLGKGAQETQYF TGTGCCAGCAGCGTAGGGCTTGGGAAGGGGGCCCAAGAGACCCAGTACTTC TRBV9 NA TRBJ2-5 TRBD1
CASSKRSNEQYF TGTGCCAGTAGCAAGCGTTCCAACGAGCAGTACTTC TRBV19 NA TRBJ2-7 NA
CASSDTGASYTF TGTGCCAGTAGTGACACAGGGGCGAGCTACACCTTC TRBV19 once TRBJ1-2 TRBD1
CASSPQTGTGDTDTQYF TGTGCCAGCTCGCCGCAGACCGGGACAGGGGACACAGATACGCAGTATTTT TRBV18 NA TRBJ2-3 TRBD1
CASSELGGQGAIYGYTF TGTGCCAGCAGTGAACTGGGTGGACAGGGGGCAATCTATGGCTACACCTTC TRBV25-1 once TRBJ1-2 TRBD1
CASSLVGHQDEKLFF TGTGCCAGCAGCTTAGTGGGGCATCAAGATGAAAAACTGTTTTTT TRBV11-2 NA TRBJ1-4 NA
CASSAQSSPQYF TGTGCCAGCAGCGCCCAAAGCTCCCCGCAGTACTTC TRBV9 NA TRBJ2-7 NA
CASSYSGSGLGQGPYF TGTGCCAGCAGTTACTCGGGATCCGGTTTGGGACAAGGACCGTACTTC TRBV6-5 NA TRBJ2-5 NA
CASSLISGAGANVLTF TGCGCCAGCAGCTTGATCTCAGGGGCCGGGGCCAACGTCCTGACTTTC TRBV5-1 NA TRBJ2-6 NA
CASSLAQRGVGNIQYF TGCGCCAGCAGCTTGGCCCAGCGGGGGGTCGGTAACATTCAGTACTTC TRBV5-1 NA TRBJ2-4 TRBD2
CASSEYRGTGRTEKLFF TGTGCCAGCAGTGAATATAGGGGGACAGGGCGGACTGAAAAACTGTTTTTT TRBV25-1 NA TRBJ1-4 TRBD1
CASSETALTEAFF TGTGCCAGCAGTGAAACAGCACTCACTGAAGCTTTCTTT TRBV2 once TRBJ1-1 NA
CASSLIGGGNTEAFF TGCGCCAGCAGCTTGATAGGGGGCGGGAACACTGAAGCTTTCTTT TRBV5-1 NA TRBJ1-1 TRBD1
CASKRGVQQETQYF TGTGCCAGCAAGCGGGGGGTGCAACAAGAGACCCAGTACTTC TRBV6-5 NA TRBJ2-5 TRBD2
CASSLAGPYEQYF TGTGCCAGCAGCTTAGCGGGTCCCTACGAGCAGTACTTC TRBV5-6 NA TRBJ2-7 NA
CASSDFRTGVQPQHF TGTGCCAGCAGTGATTTTCGGACAGGGGTTCAGCCCCAGCATTTT TRBV2 NA TRBJ1-5 TRBD1
CASSSRQGTEAFF TGCGCCAGCAGCTCCCGACAGGGCACTGAAGCTTTCTTT TRBV5-1 NA TRBJ1-1 TRBD1
CASSNSGGATSYNEQFF TGCGCCAGCAGTAATAGCGGGGGGGCAACGTCCTACAATGAGCAGTTCTTC TRBV5-1 few TRBJ2-1 TRBD2
CASSQDSAYNEQFF TGTGCCAGCAGCCAGGACAGTGCCTACAATGAGCAGTTCTTC TRBV16 NA TRBJ2-1 NA
CASSPLTGAGQPQHF TGTGCCAGCTCACCACTGACAGGGGCAGGTCAGCCCCAGCATTTT TRBV18 NA TRBJ1-5 TRBD1
CASSPDRNTGELFF TGTGCCAGCAGCCCGGACAGGAACACCGGGGAGCTGTTTTTT TRBV13 NA TRBJ2-2 NA
CASSLGLAGRGAYEQYF TGTGCCAGCAGCTTAGGACTAGCGGGGAGGGGGGCCTACGAGCAGTACTTC TRBV7-2 NA TRBJ2-7 TRBD2
CASRSTSGESVEQFF TGTGCCAGCAGATCCACTAGCGGGGAATCGGTCGAGCAGTTCTTC TRBV2 NA TRBJ2-1 TRBD2
CASSFSEGTFYGYTF TGTGCCAGCAGTTTCTCTGAGGGAACCTTCTATGGCTACACCTTC TRBV27 NA TRBJ1-2 NA
CASSPGYYGNTIYF TGTGCCAGTAGCCCCGGTTATTATGGAAACACCATATATTTT TRBV19 NA TRBJ1-3 NA
CASSTRQGNQPQHF TGCGCCAGCAGCACCCGACAGGGCAATCAGCCCCAGCATTTT TRBV4-1 NA TRBJ1-5 NA
CASSSDRMNTEAFF TGTGCCAGCAGCTCCGACAGGATGAACACTGAAGCTTTCTTT TRBV7-3 NA TRBJ1-1 NA
CASSRFPSGTSGGAADTQYF TGCGCCAGCAGCCGCTTCCCTTCCGGGACTAGCGGGGGGGCCGCAGATACGCAGTATTTT TRBV4-3 NA TRBJ2-3 TRBD2